The 2 T cell receptor beta chains reported below all come from one sample, sequenced in a study of T cell responses to AZD1222 COVID-19 vaccine. Only in-frame clones appear in the TCRdb table, and some are missing; sequencing was by immunoSEQ multiplex PCR. Altogether over 150,000 clones are present, about 90% being singletons, with the ten largest covering 11%. The material sequenced was peripheral blood, taken 28 days after the second AZD1222 dose. These receptors all come from an adult who received the AZD1222 COVID-19 vaccine.

The chain uses TRBV10-3 and TRBJ1-4, with D perhaps matching TRBD1 (6 bases). Germline values: CDR1 ENHRY, CDR2 SYGVKD. The CDR3 is made up of 16 amino acids. Deletions cut 2 bases from V and 4 bases from J, with 14 bases between. The CDR3 reads CAISEGTGRINEKLFF. The CDR3, as DNA: TGTGCCATCAGTGAGGGAACAGGGCGAATTAATGAAAAACTGTTTTTT.

The chain employs TRBV19 and TRBJ2-1; D is possibly TRBD1 (5 bases). V lost 3 bases and J 13 bases, leaving 13 bases between the germline ends. The CDR3 runs to 12 residues. Germline CDR1 LNHDA, CDR2 SQIVND (reference sequence). The CDR3 sequence: CASSMGRGVQFF. The CDR3 nucleotides read TGTGCCAGTAGTATGGGAAGGGGTGTACAGTTCTTC.